This T cell receptor (beta chain) is drawn from a study of cytomegalovirus exposure and HLA in healthy donors. Study context: The same platform as the roughly 670 first-cohort repertoires was used for the roughly 130 validation repertoires, a later analysis reported.

TCRdb's copy holds only in-frame clones and misses some; the assay was immunoSEQ multiplex PCR. This table has about 130,000 clones, just under 95% appearing once. V was shortened by 6 bases and J by 0 bases, with 9 bases between the two germline ends. From germline, CDR1 is SGHTA and CDR2 FQGNSA. The CDR3 sequence is 14 residues long. Study-wide results and limits: The study flagged fewer than 200 TCR beta chains as cytomegalovirus-associated. Both high specificity and high sensitivity reportedly marked the classifier's diagnosis of cytomegalovirus status.

In regard to this clone: Antigen: not known.

Source material: PBMCs. This sequence was found in a woman aged 18-29 years in good health and CMV-seronegative. The genes are TRBV7-2 and TRBJ1-3; D call uncertain. The CDR3 DNA is TGTGCCAGCAGTTCAGGTTCCTCTGGAAACACCATATATTTT. Translating it yields CASSSGSSGNTIYF.